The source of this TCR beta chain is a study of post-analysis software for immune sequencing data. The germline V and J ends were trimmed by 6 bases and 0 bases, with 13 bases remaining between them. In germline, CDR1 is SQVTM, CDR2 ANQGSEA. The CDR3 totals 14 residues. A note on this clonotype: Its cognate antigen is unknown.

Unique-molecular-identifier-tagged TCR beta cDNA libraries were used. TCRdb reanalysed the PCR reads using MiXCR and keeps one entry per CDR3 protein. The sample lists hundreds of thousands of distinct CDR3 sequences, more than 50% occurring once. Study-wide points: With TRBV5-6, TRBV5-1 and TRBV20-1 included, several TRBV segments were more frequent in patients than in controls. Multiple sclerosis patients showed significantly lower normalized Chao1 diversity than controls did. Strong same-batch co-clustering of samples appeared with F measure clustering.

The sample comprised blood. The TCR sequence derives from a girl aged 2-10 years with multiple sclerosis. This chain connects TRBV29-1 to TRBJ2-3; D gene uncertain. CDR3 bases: TGCAGCGTACCAAGGCAGGATAGCACAGATACGCAGTATTTT. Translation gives CSVPRQDSTDTQYF.